This T cell receptor beta chain was profiled in a study of blood T cell repertoires in COVID-19. Study information: PBMCs, B-cell-depleted T cells, or T cells were the source of the cDNA or gDNA that made up the material.

This clone came up a few times. CDR1 and CDR2 from the germline V gene are LGHDT and YNNKEL (reference sequence). The length of the CDR3 is 17 residues. Trimming cost V 5 bases and J 6 bases; bases outside gene matches: 15. Some clones are missing from TCRdb's copy, which holds only in-frame ones; the method was immunoSEQ multiplex PCR. This table holds tens of thousands of clones, about 84% found once. Sample: peripheral blood. V and J are TRBV3-1 (or the pseudogene TRBV3-2) and TRBJ2-2, with TRBD2 identical over 7 bases. This receptor was taken from a human donor in a cohort sampled during active COVID-19. DNA of the CDR3: TGTGCCAGCAGCTCCCGGCCCGGGAGGAGAGGCTCCGGGGAGCTGTTTTTT. It is translated as CASSSRPGRRGSGELFF.